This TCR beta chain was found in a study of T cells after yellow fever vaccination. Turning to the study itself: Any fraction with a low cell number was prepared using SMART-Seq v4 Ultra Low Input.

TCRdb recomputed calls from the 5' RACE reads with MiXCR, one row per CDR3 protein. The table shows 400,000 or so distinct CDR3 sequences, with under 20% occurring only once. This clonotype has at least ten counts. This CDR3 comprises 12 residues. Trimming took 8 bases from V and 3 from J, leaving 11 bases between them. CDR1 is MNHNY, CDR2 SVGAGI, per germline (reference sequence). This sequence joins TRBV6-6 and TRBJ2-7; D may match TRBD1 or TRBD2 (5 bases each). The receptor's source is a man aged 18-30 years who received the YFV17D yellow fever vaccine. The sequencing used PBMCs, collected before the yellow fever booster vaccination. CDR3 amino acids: CASEGPYYEQYV. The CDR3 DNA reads TGTGCCAGCGAGGGGCCGTACTACGAGCAGTACGTC.